Here is one TCR beta chain with its context. No antigen is known for it. These data are taken from a study of a mutant IDH1 vaccine in newly diagnosed glioma. Study details: Weeks 1, 3, 5, 7, 11, 15, 19 and 23 were when patients received their eight vaccinations. Earlier care involved radiotherapy, temozolomide, or both, and the majority received both.

The V segment lost 1 base and the J segment 0 bases; nucleotides outside the gene matches: 6. The CDR3 extends over 17 amino acids. Germline V lookup: CDR1 SGHVS, CDR2 FQNEAQ. Described time point: week 5, during vaccination. Doses of 300 ug of mutant IDH1 20-mer peptide were given with topical imiquimod. Diagnosis in the donors showed new WHO grade 3 or 4 astrocytomas that were IDH1-mutant and ATRX-lost. General study findings and limits: Pseudoprogression apparently lacked any relation to changes in top peripheral T cell clonotypes.

Data came from immunoSEQ multiplex PCR; TCRdb stores just in-frame clones and leaves some out. The sample contains about 51,000 clones, about three quarters of which appear only once. The V call is TRBV7-8, the J call TRBJ1-5, with 7 bases identical to TRBD1. The sample in question was PBMCs, obtained from a glioma patient whose treatment included an IDH1 peptide vaccine. This receptor was obtained from a man between 50 and 59 years old with glioma. The CDR3 is CASSLVGQEDSNQPQHF. CDR3 coding DNA: TGTGCCAGCAGCTTAGTAGGACAGGAAGATAGCAATCAGCCCCAGCATTTT.